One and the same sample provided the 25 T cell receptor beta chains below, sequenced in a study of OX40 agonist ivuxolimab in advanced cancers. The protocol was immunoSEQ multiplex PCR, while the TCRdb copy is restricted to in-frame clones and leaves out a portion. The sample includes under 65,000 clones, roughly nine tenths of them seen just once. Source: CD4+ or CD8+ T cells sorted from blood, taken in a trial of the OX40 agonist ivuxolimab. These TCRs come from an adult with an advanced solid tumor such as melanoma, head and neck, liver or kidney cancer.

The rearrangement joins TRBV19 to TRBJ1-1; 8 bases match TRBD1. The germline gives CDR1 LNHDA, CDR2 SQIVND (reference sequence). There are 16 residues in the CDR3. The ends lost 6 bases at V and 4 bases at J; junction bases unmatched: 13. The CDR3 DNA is TGTGCCAGTAGGGACAGGGCAGGGGGCGCCGGCACTGAAGCTTTCTTT. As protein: CASRDRAGGAGTEAFF.

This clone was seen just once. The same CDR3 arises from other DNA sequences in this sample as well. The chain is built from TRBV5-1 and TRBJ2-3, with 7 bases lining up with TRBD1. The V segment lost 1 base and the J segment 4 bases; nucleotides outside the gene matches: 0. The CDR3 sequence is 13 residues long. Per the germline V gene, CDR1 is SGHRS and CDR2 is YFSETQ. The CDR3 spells CASSLQGADTQYF. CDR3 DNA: TGCGCCAGCAGCTTGCAGGGGGCAGATACGCAGTATTTT.

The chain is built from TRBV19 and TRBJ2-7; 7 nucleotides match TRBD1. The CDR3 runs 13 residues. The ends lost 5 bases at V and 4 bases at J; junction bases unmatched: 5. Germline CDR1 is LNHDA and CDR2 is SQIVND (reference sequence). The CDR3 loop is CASSGDRVYEQYF. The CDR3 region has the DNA TGTGCCAGTAGTGGTGACAGGGTGTACGAGCAGTACTTC.

The CDR3 reads CASSLITGLLTNTGELFF. As DNA, the CDR3 is TGTGCCAGCAGCTTAATTACGGGACTTCTAACCAACACCGGGGAGCTGTTTTTT. This chain connects TRBV7-3 to TRBJ2-2; TRBD2 might be the D (6 bases). V gave up 1 base and J gave up 2 bases, with 17 bases separating them. This CDR3 contains 18 residues. Germline V gene lookup returns CDR1 SGHTA and CDR2 FQGTGA.

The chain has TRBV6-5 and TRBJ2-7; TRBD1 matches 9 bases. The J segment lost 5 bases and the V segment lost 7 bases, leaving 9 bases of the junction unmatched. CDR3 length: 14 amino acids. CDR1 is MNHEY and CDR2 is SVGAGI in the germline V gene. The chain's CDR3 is CASKPRTGADEQYF. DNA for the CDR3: TGTGCCAGCAAACCCCGGACAGGGGCCGACGAGCAGTACTTC.

CDR3 in DNA: TGTGCCAGCAGCTTAGCGTCGGGGACAGGGATCGGGGAGCTGTTTTTT. Encoded protein: CASSLASGTGIGELFF. This chain links TRBV11-2 with TRBJ2-2, with 9 bases identical to TRBD1. CDR1 is SGHAT and CDR2 is FQNNGV in the germline V gene. V dropped 1 base and J dropped 7; count of bases not matched to a gene: 7. The CDR3 runs 16 residues. The whole variable domain, remainder taken from reference TRBV11-2 and TRBJ2-2, is EAGVAQSPRYKIIEKRQSVAFWCNPISGHATLYWYQQILGQGPKLLIQFQNNGVVDDSQLPKDRFSAERLKGVDSTLKIQPAKLEDSAVYLCASSLASGTGIGELFFGEGSRLTVL.

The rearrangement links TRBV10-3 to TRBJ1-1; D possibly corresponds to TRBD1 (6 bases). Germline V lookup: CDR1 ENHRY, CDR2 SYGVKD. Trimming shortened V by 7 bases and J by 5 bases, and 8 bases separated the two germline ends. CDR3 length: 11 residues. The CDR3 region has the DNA TGTGCCATCACGAGGGGGACTGAAGCTTTCTTT. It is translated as CAITRGTEAFF.

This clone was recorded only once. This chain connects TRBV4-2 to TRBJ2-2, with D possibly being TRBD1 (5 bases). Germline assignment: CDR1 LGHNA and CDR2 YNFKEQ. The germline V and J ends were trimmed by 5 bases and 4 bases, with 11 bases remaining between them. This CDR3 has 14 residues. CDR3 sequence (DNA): TGTGCCAGCAGCTCGGACACCTCCACCGGGGAGCTGTTTTTT. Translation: CASSSDTSTGELFF.

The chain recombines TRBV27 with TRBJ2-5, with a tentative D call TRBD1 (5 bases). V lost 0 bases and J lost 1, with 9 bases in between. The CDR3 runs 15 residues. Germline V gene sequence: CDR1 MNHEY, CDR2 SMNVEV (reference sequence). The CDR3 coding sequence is TGTGCCAGCAGTTTATCAGTCAGGGTCCAAGAGACCCAGTACTTC. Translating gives CASSLSVRVQETQYF.

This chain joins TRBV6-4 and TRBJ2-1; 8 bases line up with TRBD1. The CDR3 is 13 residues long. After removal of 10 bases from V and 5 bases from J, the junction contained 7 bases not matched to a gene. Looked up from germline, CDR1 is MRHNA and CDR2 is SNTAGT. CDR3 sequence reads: CAIRTGTHNEQFF. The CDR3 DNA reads TGTGCCATCAGGACAGGGACCCACAATGAGCAGTTCTTC.

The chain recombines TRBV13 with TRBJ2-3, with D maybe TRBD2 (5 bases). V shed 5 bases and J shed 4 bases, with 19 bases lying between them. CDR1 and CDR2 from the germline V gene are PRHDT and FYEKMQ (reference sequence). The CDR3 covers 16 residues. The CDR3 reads CASSPYKGGHPDTQYF. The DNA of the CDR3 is TGTGCCAGCAGCCCCTATAAAGGAGGCCATCCAGATACGCAGTATTTT.

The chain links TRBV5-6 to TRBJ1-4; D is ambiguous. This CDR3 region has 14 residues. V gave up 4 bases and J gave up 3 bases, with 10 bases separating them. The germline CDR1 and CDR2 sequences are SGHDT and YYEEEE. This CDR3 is CASSVTGSNEKLFF. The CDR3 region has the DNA TGTGCCAGCAGCGTTACGGGCTCTAATGAAAAACTGTTTTTT.

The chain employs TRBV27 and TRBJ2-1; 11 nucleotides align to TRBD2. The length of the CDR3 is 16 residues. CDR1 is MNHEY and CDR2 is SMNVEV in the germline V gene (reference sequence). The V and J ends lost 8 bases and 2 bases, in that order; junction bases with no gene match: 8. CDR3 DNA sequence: TGTGCCAGCGGGCTAGCGGGAGGTCCCACCTACAATGAGCAGTTCTTC. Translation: CASGLAGGPTYNEQFF.

CDR3 bases: TGTGCCAGCAGCTTTTTACCAGCGGGAGGGAGGACAGATACGCAGTATTTT. The encoded protein is CASSFLPAGGRTDTQYF. This rearrangement joins TRBV7-2 to TRBJ2-3, with TRBD2 identical over 10 bases. V trimming: 3 bases; J trimming: 3 bases; junction bases outside the gene matches: 9. The CDR3 sequence is 17 residues long. Per the germline V gene, CDR1 is SGHTA and CDR2 is FQGNSA.

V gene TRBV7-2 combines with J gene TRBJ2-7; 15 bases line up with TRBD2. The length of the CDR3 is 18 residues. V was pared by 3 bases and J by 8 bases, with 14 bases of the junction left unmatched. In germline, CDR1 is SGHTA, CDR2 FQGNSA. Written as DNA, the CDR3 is TGTGCCAGCAGCTTCTCTGCCGGGACTAGCGGGGGGCTTACGAAGCAGTACTTC. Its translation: CASSFSAGTSGGLTKQYF.

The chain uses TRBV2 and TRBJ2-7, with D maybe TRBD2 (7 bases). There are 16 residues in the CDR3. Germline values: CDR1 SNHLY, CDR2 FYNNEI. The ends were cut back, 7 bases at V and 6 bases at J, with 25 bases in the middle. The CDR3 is CASKFTLRGGIVEQYF. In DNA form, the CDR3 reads TGTGCCAGCAAGTTTACACTGAGGGGGGGAATAGTCGAGCAGTACTTC.

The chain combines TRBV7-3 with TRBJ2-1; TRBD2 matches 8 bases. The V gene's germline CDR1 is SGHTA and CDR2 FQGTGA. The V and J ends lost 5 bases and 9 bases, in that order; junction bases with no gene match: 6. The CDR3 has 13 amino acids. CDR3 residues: CASSQPGGIEQFF. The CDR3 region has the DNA TGTGCCAGCAGCCAACCGGGAGGGATTGAGCAGTTCTTC. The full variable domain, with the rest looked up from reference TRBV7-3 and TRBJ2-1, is GAGVSQTPSNKVTEKGKYVELRCDPISGHTALYWYRQSLGQGPEFLIYFQGTGAADDSGLPNDRFFAVRPEGSVSTLKIQRTERGDSAVYLCASSQPGGIEQFFGPGTRLTVL.

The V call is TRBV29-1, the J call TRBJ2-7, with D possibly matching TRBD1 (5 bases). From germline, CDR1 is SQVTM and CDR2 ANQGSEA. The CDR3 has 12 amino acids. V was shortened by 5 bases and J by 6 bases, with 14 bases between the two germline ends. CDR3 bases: TGCAGCGTTCAGGGATCCACGTTCGAGCAGTACTTC. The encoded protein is CSVQGSTFEQYF.

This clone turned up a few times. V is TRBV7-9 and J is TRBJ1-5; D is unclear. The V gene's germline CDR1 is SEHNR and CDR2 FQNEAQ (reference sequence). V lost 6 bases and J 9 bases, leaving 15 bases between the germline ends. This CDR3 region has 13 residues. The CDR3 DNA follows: TGTGCCAGCAGTGCGTGGCAGGTGGGGCCCCAGCATTTT. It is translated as CASSAWQVGPQHF.

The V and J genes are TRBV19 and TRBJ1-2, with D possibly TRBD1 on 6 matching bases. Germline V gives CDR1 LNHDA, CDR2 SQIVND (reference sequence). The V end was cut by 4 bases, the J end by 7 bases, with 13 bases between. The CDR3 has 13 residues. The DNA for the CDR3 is TGTGCCAGTAGTAAATGGGGGCTGGCTGGCTACACCTTC. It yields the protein CASSKWGLAGYTF. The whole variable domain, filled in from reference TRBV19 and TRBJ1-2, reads DGGITQSPKYLFRKEGQNVTLSCEQNLNHDAMYWYRQDPGQGLRLIYYSQIVNDFQKGDIAEGYSVSREKKESFPLTVTSAQKNPTAFYLCASSKWGLAGYTFGSGTRLTVV.

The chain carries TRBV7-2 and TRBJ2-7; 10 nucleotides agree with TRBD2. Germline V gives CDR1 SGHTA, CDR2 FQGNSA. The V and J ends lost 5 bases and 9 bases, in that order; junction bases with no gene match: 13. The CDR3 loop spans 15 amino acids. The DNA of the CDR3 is TGTGCCAGCAGCGCCCCCCTAAGCGGGAGGGCGGTGCAGTACTTC. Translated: CASSAPLSGRAVQYF.

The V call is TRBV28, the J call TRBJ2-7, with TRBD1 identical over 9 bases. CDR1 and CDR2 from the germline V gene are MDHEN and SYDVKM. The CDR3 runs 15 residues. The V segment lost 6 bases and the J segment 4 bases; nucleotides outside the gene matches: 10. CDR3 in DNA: TGTGCCAGCAGGGCCACAGGGGGCAGCGCTTACGAGCAGTACTTC. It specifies CASRATGGSAYEQYF. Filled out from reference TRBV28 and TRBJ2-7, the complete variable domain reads DVKVTQSSRYLVKRTGEKVFLECVQDMDHENMFWYRQDPGLGLRLIYFSYDVKMKEKGDIPEGYSVSREKKERFSLILESASTNQTSMYLCASRATGGSAYEQYFGPGTRLTVT.

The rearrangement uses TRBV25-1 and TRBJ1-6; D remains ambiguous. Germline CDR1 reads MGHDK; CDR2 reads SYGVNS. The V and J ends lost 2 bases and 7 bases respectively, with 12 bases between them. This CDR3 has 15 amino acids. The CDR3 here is CASSEMMGANSPLHF. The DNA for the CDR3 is TGTGCCAGCAGTGAAATGATGGGAGCGAATTCACCCCTCCACTTT.

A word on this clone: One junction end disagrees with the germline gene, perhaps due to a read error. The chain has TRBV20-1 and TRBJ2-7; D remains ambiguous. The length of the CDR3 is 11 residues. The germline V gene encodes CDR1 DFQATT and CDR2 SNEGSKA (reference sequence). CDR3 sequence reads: CSASTQWRTNF. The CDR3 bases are TGCAGTGCTAGTACCCAGTGGCGTACCAACTTC.

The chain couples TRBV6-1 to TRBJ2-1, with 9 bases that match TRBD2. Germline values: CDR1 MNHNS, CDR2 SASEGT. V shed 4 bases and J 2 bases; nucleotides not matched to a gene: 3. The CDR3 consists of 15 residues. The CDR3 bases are TGTGCCAGCAGTGTCTTAGCGGGGGCCTACAATGAGCAGTTCTTC. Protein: CASSVLAGAYNEQFF.